This entry lists 25 T cell receptor beta chains sequenced from one sample in a study of cytomegalovirus exposure and HLA in healthy donors. Vbeta (60) and Jbeta (13) primers were used in the PCR. TCRdb keeps only in-frame clones here, not all; method: immunoSEQ multiplex PCR. The sample consists of 150,000 to 200,000 clones, more than 65% of them appearing once. Sequenced input: PBMCs. Source of these receptors: a woman in her 40s in good health and CMV-seropositive.

The genes are TRBV9 and TRBJ2-5; TRBD2 matches at 7 bases. The V gene's germline CDR1 is SGDLS and CDR2 YYNGEE. The CDR3 runs 14 residues. V lost 2 bases to trimming and J lost 4 bases; unmatched junction nucleotides: 5. The CDR3 region has the DNA TGTGCCAGCAGCGTGGGGGGGAGGAGAGAGACCCAGTACTTC. Its translation: CASSVGGRRETQYF.

For the CDR3, the DNA is TGTGCCAGCAGCGGGTTTCGCAATGAGCAGTTCTTC. It encodes CASSGFRNEQFF. V usage is TRBV2 and J usage is TRBJ2-1, with D uncertain. Germline V gene data show CDR1 as SNHLY and CDR2 as FYNNEI. V was trimmed by 6 bases and J by 6 bases, leaving 9 bases between them. This CDR3 spans 12 amino acids.

The chain is built from TRBV19 and TRBJ1-2; 7 bases fit TRBD1. V was pared by 7 bases and J by 0 bases, with 8 bases of the junction left unmatched. The length of the CDR3 is 15 residues. Germline V CDR1 and CDR2: LNHDA, SQIVND (reference sequence). CDR3 in amino acids: CASTLRTGANYGYTF. CDR3 DNA sequence: TGTGCCAGTACTCTCAGGACAGGAGCTAACTATGGCTACACCTTC.

The sample holds one count of this clone. The chain links TRBV9 to TRBJ2-6; possibly TRBD2 for D (5 bases). The V gene lost 4 bases and the J gene lost 0 bases, with 20 bases spanning the gap. Germline-derived CDR1 and CDR2 are SGDLS and YYNGEE. The CDR3 is 19 residues long. CDR3: CASSSKVGVGDSGANVLTF. Written as DNA, the CDR3 is TGTGCCAGCAGCTCCAAGGTTGGGGTCGGGGACTCTGGGGCCAACGTCCTGACTTTC.

The chain joins TRBV5-1 to TRBJ1-1, with D tentatively TRBD1 (5 bases). Trimming cost V 4 bases and J 2 bases, with 9 bases left between them. Per germline, CDR1 SGHRS and CDR2 YFSETQ. This CDR3 region has 13 residues. The CDR3 protein is CASSPGVNTEAFF. CDR3 nucleotides: TGCGCCAGCAGCCCGGGGGTTAACACTGAAGCTTTCTTT.

The chain employs TRBV2 and TRBJ2-5; 10 bases are a match to TRBD1. The last part of the DNA fits TRBJ2-7 better; the J call may be wrong. Germline V gene sequence: CDR1 SNHLY, CDR2 FYNNEI. This CDR3 is 13 amino acids long. DNA of the CDR3: TGTGCCAGCGGTTGGACAGGGGGTGACGAGCAGTACTTC. Encoded protein: CASGWTGGDEQYF.

V and J are TRBV11-3 and TRBJ2-2; D might be TRBD2 (5 bases). The CDR3 loop spans 16 amino acids. The V and J ends lost 0 bases and 8 bases respectively, with 16 bases between them. Per germline, CDR1 SGHNT and CDR2 YENEEA. Here the CDR3 reads CASSLDAGVLTGELFF. Written as DNA, the CDR3 is TGTGCCAGCAGCTTAGACGCCGGGGTCCTCACTGGGGAGCTGTTTTTT. Supplemented by reference TRBV11-3 and TRBJ2-2, the full variable domain reads EAGVVQSPRYKIIEKKQPVAFWCNPISGHNTLYWYLQNLGQGPELLIRYENEEAVDDSQLPKDRFSAERLKGVDSTLKIQPAELGDSAVYLCASSLDAGVLTGELFFGEGSRLTVL.

The chain links TRBV13 to TRBJ1-1; D unclear. This CDR3 region has 13 residues. Germline lookup yields CDR1 PRHDT and CDR2 FYEKMQ (reference sequence). V dropped 2 bases and J dropped 1 base, with 5 bases sitting between them. As DNA, the CDR3 is TGTGCCAGCAGCTTACAGGAGAACACTGAAGCTTTCTTT. Its translation is CASSLQENTEAFF.

CDR3 nucleotides: TGTGCCAGCAGTTTTAGCAGGGTCGGGGAGCTGTTTTTT. Translating it yields CASSFSRVGELFF. The chain joins TRBV27 to TRBJ2-2, with D tentatively TRBD1 (5 bases). Germline CDR1 is MNHEY and CDR2 is SMNVEV (reference sequence). The CDR3 is 13 residues long. Trimming removed 3 bases at V and 7 bases at J, with 9 bases between.

V is TRBV2 and J is TRBJ1-3; 7 nucleotides agree with TRBD1. V lost 2 bases to trimming and J lost 3 bases; unmatched junction nucleotides: 4. The CDR3 runs to 15 residues. Germline assignment: CDR1 SNHLY and CDR2 FYNNEI. CDR3 in amino acids: CASSEWPGGGNTIYF. The DNA for the CDR3 is TGTGCCAGCAGTGAATGGCCAGGGGGTGGAAACACCATATATTTT.

The chain combines TRBV19 with TRBJ2-7; tentatively, D is TRBD1 (5 bases). The CDR3 covers 14 residues. Per germline, CDR1 LNHDA and CDR2 SQIVND (reference sequence). V was clipped by 8 bases and J by 5 bases, with 19 bases between them. CDR3 region: CASSSQGGADEQYF. Here the CDR3 DNA reads TGTGCCAGTTCATCGCAGGGTGGTGCTGACGAGCAGTACTTC.

CDR3: CASSLAVAGAGYGYTF. CDR3 nucleotide sequence: TGTGCCAGCAGCTTAGCGGTGGCGGGGGCAGGCTATGGCTACACCTTC. The chain uses TRBV7-9 and TRBJ1-2, with a weak D call TRBD1 (6 bases). Germline values: CDR1 SEHNR, CDR2 FQNEAQ (reference sequence). The CDR3 length is 16 residues. The V end was cut by 0 bases, the J end by 4 bases, with 15 bases between.

The J gene is TRBJ2-7, the V gene TRBV5-6; the match to TRBD2 covers 9 bases. Germline V CDR1 and CDR2: SGHDT, YYEEEE. V gave up 2 bases and J gave up 13 bases; unmatched junction bases: 13. CDR3 length equals 14 residues. This CDR3 reads CASSFRAGGQVPYF. The DNA of the CDR3 is TGTGCCAGCAGCTTTCGAGCGGGAGGCCAGGTTCCCTACTTC.

The chain recombines TRBV6-1 with TRBJ2-5; D possibly corresponds to TRBD2 (5 bases). The CDR3 spans 14 residues. Trimming removed 5 bases at V and 10 bases at J, with 20 bases between. Germline values: CDR1 MNHNS, CDR2 SASEGT. CDR3 in amino acids: CASSSRTPKGDQYF. The DNA of the CDR3 is TGTGCCAGCAGTTCGAGGACTCCCAAAGGAGACCAGTACTTC.

The rearrangement joins TRBV2 to TRBJ1-6, with TRBD1 matching 9 bases. V dropped 10 bases and J dropped 7; count of bases not matched to a gene: 8. The germline gives CDR1 SNHLY, CDR2 FYNNEI. CDR3 size: 14 residues. The CDR3 spells CANSQGAGNSPLHF. The DNA for the CDR3 is TGTGCCAACTCACAGGGGGCGGGGAATTCACCCCTCCACTTT.

Of note for this clone: At one boundary the junction diverges from the germline segment, which might be a read error. J is TRBJ1-5 and V is TRBV6-6, with TRBD1 matching 10 bases. CDR1 MNHNY and CDR2 SVGAGI come from the germline V gene (reference sequence). There are 13 residues in the CDR3. As DNA, the CDR3 is TGTGCCAGCAGCGGACAGGGGGAATGGCCCCAGAATTTT. Its protein is CASSGQGEWPQNF.

V gene TRBV4-1 combines with J gene TRBJ2-7; D is unresolved. The germline CDR1 and CDR2 sequences are MGHRA and YSYEKL. Trimming took off 4 bases at V and 4 bases at J, with 11 bases between the two ends. This CDR3 comprises 13 residues. This CDR3 is CASSPSSVYEQYF. In nucleotides, the CDR3 is TGCGCCAGCAGCCCCTCCTCGGTTTACGAGCAGTACTTC.

The V and J genes are TRBV28 and TRBJ1-5; D is perhaps TRBD1 (6 bases). The germline CDR1 and CDR2 sequences are MDHEN and SYDVKM. CDR3 length: 13 amino acids. The germline V and J ends were trimmed by 5 bases and 3 bases, with 8 bases remaining between them. The CDR3 here is CASSRDNNQPQHF. CDR3 in DNA: TGTGCCAGCAGTCGGGACAACAATCAGCCCCAGCATTTT. Looking up the rest from reference TRBV28 and TRBJ1-5 gives the full variable domain: DVKVTQSSRYLVKRTGEKVFLECVQDMDHENMFWYRQDPGLGLRLIYFSYDVKMKEKGDIPEGYSVSREKKERFSLILESASTNQTSMYLCASSRDNNQPQHFGDGTRLSIL.

This chain connects TRBV15 to TRBJ1-2, with D maybe TRBD1 (6 bases). In germline, CDR1 is LNHNV, CDR2 YYDKDF (reference sequence). This CDR3 has 14 amino acids. The V and J ends lost 3 bases and 6 bases respectively, with 14 bases between them. DNA of the CDR3: TGTGCCACCAGCAGGAACAGGGAAGGCAATGGCTACACCTTC. Translation gives CATSRNREGNGYTF. Full variable domain (rest looked up from reference TRBV15 and TRBJ1-2): DAMVIQNPRYQVTQFGKPVTLSCSQTLNHNVMYWYQQKSSQAPKLLFHYYDKDFNNEADTPDNFQSRRPNTSFCFLDIRSPGLGDTAMYLCATSRNREGNGYTFGSGTRLTVV.

This clone was counted a few times. The chain is built from TRBV6-1 and TRBJ2-7; the match to TRBD1 covers 10 bases. Germline assignment: CDR1 MNHNS and CDR2 SASEGT. The CDR3 runs 13 residues. Trimming at V came to 6 bases and at J to 1 base, leaving 0 bases not matched to a gene. Here the CDR3 DNA reads TGTGCCAGCAGGGGACAGGGGTCCTACGAGCAGTACTTC. It translates to CASRGQGSYEQYF.

The table lists this clone with a few counts. The V and J genes are TRBV7-2 and TRBJ2-7; 9 nucleotides align to TRBD1. The CDR3 loop spans 14 amino acids. The trim removed 3 bases at V and 4 bases at J, leaving 4 bases unmatched. In germline, CDR1 is SGHTA, CDR2 FQGNSA. In DNA form, the CDR3 reads TGTGCCAGCAGCTTCGGGACAGGGCGGTACGAGCAGTACTTC. This translates into CASSFGTGRYEQYF.

The CDR3: CASSLRTGAGEKLFF. In nucleotides, the CDR3 is TGTGCCAGCAGTTTAAGGACTGGAGCCGGTGAAAAACTGTTTTTT. The rearrangement uses TRBV28 and TRBJ1-4; the D is unclear. This CDR3 has 15 amino acids. V was cut by 2 bases and J by 7 bases, with 14 bases left in between. Germline CDR1 is MDHEN and CDR2 is SYDVKM.

The chain links TRBV18 to TRBJ2-3; D ambiguous. The CDR3 is 15 residues long. The V gene lost 2 bases and the J gene lost 1 base, with 10 bases spanning the gap. Germline CDR1 reads KGHSH; CDR2 reads LQKENI. CDR3 in DNA: TGTGCCAGCTCACCAGGGCAAGTCGGCACAGATACGCAGTATTTT. Translation: CASSPGQVGTDTQYF.

The chain is built from TRBV6-5 and TRBJ1-1; D may be TRBD1 (5 bases). The V gene lost 5 bases and the J gene lost 6 bases, with 13 bases spanning the gap. Germline V gene sequence: CDR1 MNHEY, CDR2 SVGAGI. This CDR3 has 13 residues. The CDR3 reads CASSLTDNAEAFF. CDR3 coding DNA: TGTGCCAGCAGTCTGACAGATAACGCTGAAGCTTTCTTT.

The V gene is TRBV27, the J gene TRBJ2-7, with TRBD1 as a possible D gene (5 bases). The CDR3 is 16 residues long. Germline CDR1 and CDR2: MNHEY and SMNVEV (reference sequence). The V end lost 5 bases, the J end lost 0 bases, and 17 bases lay between the germline ends. The CDR3 region has the DNA TGTGCCAGCAGTCCTCTTGGGGCGGCCGCCTCCTACGAGCAGTACTTC. It is translated as CASSPLGAAASYEQYF.